These 23 T cell receptor beta chains were sequenced from one sample in a study of OX40 agonist ivuxolimab in advanced cancers. Data came from immunoSEQ multiplex PCR; TCRdb stores just in-frame clones and leaves some out. This table holds almost 50,000 clones, roughly 79% found once. Sequenced here: CD4+ or CD8+ T cells sorted from blood, sampled in a trial of the OX40 agonist ivuxolimab. These TCRs come from an adult with an advanced solid tumor such as melanoma, head and neck, liver or kidney cancer.

V gene TRBV19 combines with J gene TRBJ1-1; D perhaps matches TRBD1 (5 bases). Germline CDR1 reads LNHDA; CDR2 reads SQIVND (reference sequence). V was shortened by 7 bases and J by 4 bases, with 13 bases between the two germline ends. The CDR3 covers 13 residues. CDR3 bases: TGTGCCAGTACCTTCAGAGGGGCCACTGAAGCTTTCTTT. It codes for CASTFRGATEAFF.

This sequence joins TRBV2 and TRBJ1-2, with 7 bases matching TRBD1. The germline V gene encodes CDR1 SNHLY and CDR2 FYNNEI. J lost 4 bases, V lost 1 base, and 6 bases had no gene match. The CDR3 is 15 residues long. In DNA, the CDR3 is TGTGCCAGCAGTGAAGTAGGGGGCGAGGGCTATGGCTACACCTTC. It specifies CASSEVGGEGYGYTF.

This chain joins TRBV7-8 and TRBJ2-1, with 10 bases fitting TRBD2. The CDR3 spans 15 residues. Losses at the gene ends were 3 bases for V and 7 bases for J; bases not matched to a gene: 6. Looked up from germline, CDR1 is SGHVS and CDR2 is FQNEAQ. In DNA, the CDR3 is TGTGCCAGCAGCTTCAGCGGGAGGGCCGGAAATGAGCAGTTCTTC. This translates into CASSFSGRAGNEQFF.

The chain employs TRBV27 and TRBJ2-1; 13 nucleotides match TRBD2. Losses at the gene ends were 3 bases for V and 6 bases for J; bases not matched to a gene: 2. Germline-derived CDR1 and CDR2 are MNHEY and SMNVEV (reference sequence). The CDR3 runs to 15 residues. The CDR3: CASSLGTSGTNEQFF. CDR3 nucleotides: TGTGCCAGCAGTTTGGGGACTAGCGGGACCAATGAGCAGTTCTTC.

The chain employs TRBV4-3 and TRBJ1-1; D is possibly TRBD1 (6 bases). CDR1 is LGHNA, CDR2 YSLEER, per germline. This CDR3 comprises 15 residues. The germline V and J ends were trimmed by 0 bases and 4 bases, with 12 bases remaining between them. CDR3 sequence (DNA): TGCGCCAGCAGCCAAGATGGCAGGGGCGGCACTGAAGCTTTCTTT. It translates to CASSQDGRGGTEAFF.

This clone was found a few times. The chain links TRBV11-2 to TRBJ1-1, with D unclear. Germline CDR1 is SGHAT and CDR2 is FQNNGV. Trimming left V 3 bases short and J 3 bases short, with 5 bases between. This CDR3 spans 12 amino acids. The CDR3 nucleotides are TGTGCCAGCAGCTTCGGGGACACTGAAGCTTTCTTT. As protein: CASSFGDTEAFF.

The chain has TRBV19 and TRBJ1-1; D is possibly TRBD1 (5 bases). V lost 5 bases and J 0 bases, leaving 13 bases between the germline ends. The CDR3 sequence is 15 residues long. In germline, CDR1 is LNHDA, CDR2 SQIVND (reference sequence). CDR3 nucleotides: TGTGCCAGTAGTGGGGGGGAGGTCATGAACACTGAAGCTTTCTTT. Translated: CASSGGEVMNTEAFF.

The chain joins TRBV28 to TRBJ2-1; either TRBD1 or TRBD2 may fit D (6 bases each). The CDR3 totals 14 residues. V lost 1 base and J lost 4, with 8 bases in between. Germline V gene lookup returns CDR1 MDHEN and CDR2 SYDVKM. CDR3: CASSLSGAYNEQFF. The CDR3 coding sequence is TGTGCCAGCAGTTTATCGGGGGCTTACAATGAGCAGTTCTTC.

The V and J genes are TRBV30 and TRBJ1-5; D is uncertain. V shed 0 bases and J shed 3 bases, with 6 bases lying between them. The CDR3 is 13 residues long. Germline lookup yields CDR1 GTSNPN and CDR2 SVGIG (reference sequence). CDR3 nucleotide sequence: TGTGCCTGGAGTGTAGACAACAATCAGCCCCAGCATTTT. Its protein product is CAWSVDNNQPQHF.

This clone is a singleton in its sample. This rearrangement joins TRBV4-3 to TRBJ2-6; perhaps TRBD1 as D (6 bases). The CDR3 covers 14 residues. V shed 4 bases and J shed 4 bases, with 8 bases lying between them. Germline CDR1 is LGHNA and CDR2 is YSLEER. The chain's CDR3 is CASSRGQGANVLTF. The CDR3, as DNA: TGCGCCAGCAGCCGCGGACAGGGGGCCAACGTCCTGACTTTC.

The rearrangement joins TRBV4-2 to TRBJ1-1; the D is unclear. The germline gives CDR1 LGHNA, CDR2 YNFKEQ. Trimming pared 2 bases from V and 0 bases from J, leaving 10 bases between. The CDR3 covers 15 residues. The CDR3 protein is CASSQWGVLNTEAFF. The CDR3, as DNA: TGTGCCAGCAGCCAATGGGGAGTTTTGAACACTGAAGCTTTCTTT.

This chain joins TRBV5-8 and TRBJ1-1, with a tentative D call TRBD1 (5 bases). Trimming removed 9 bases at V and 6 bases at J, with 18 bases between. CDR3 size: 13 residues. Germline V gene lookup returns CDR1 SGHTS and CDR2 YDEGEE. CDR3 amino acids: CATGYQGGAEAFF. The CDR3 DNA reads as TGTGCCACCGGATACCAGGGAGGCGCTGAAGCTTTCTTT.

The CDR3 region is CASSPGARGYTF. The CDR3 DNA follows: TGTGCCAGCTCTCCGGGGGCACGGGGCTACACCTTC. The chain has TRBV7-9 and TRBJ1-2, with a possible D match to TRBD1 (6 bases). V was pared by 8 bases and J by 8 bases, with 15 bases between. The CDR3 length is 12 residues. Germline V gene lookup returns CDR1 SEHNR and CDR2 FQNEAQ (reference sequence).

Written as DNA, the CDR3 is TGCGCCAGCAGTGAGTTTACGGGCAATGAGCAGTTCTTC. Encoded protein: CASSEFTGNEQFF. The V and J genes are TRBV10-1 and TRBJ2-1; D remains ambiguous. The V end was cut by 1 base, the J end by 6 bases, with 7 bases between. The CDR3 totals 13 residues. Germline CDR1 is WNHNN and CDR2 is SYGVQD (reference sequence).

The rearrangement joins TRBV27 to TRBJ2-7; 10 bases align to TRBD1. After removal of 4 bases from V and 1 base from J, the junction contained 10 bases not matched to a gene. There are 17 residues in the CDR3. Germline values: CDR1 MNHEY, CDR2 SMNVEV (reference sequence). CDR3 coding DNA: TGTGCCAGCAGTTCGATCTCGACAGGGGGCGATTCCTACGAGCAGTACTTC. Its translation is CASSSISTGGDSYEQYF.

In this sample, this clone turned up a few times. The chain is built from TRBV2 and TRBJ2-1; the D is unclear. V lost 3 bases, J lost 0 bases, and 0 bases lay in between. CDR1 SNHLY and CDR2 FYNNEI come from the germline V gene. This CDR3 spans 12 amino acids. CDR3 residues: CASSDSYNEQFF. CDR3 coding DNA: TGTGCCAGCAGTGACTCCTACAATGAGCAGTTCTTC.

The rearrangement uses TRBV5-4 and TRBJ2-7; 9 bases are a match to TRBD1. The V segment lost 1 base and the J segment 3 bases; nucleotides outside the gene matches: 2. The CDR3 extends over 14 amino acids. Germline CDR1 and CDR2: SGHNT and YYREEE (reference sequence). In DNA, the CDR3 is TGTGCCAGCAGCTTGAACAGGGGGCACTACGAGCAGTACTTC. This codes for CASSLNRGHYEQYF.

The J gene is TRBJ1-1, the V gene TRBV5-6; a possible D gene is TRBD1 (6 bases). This CDR3 contains 14 residues. V was shortened by 4 bases and J by 10 bases, with 20 bases between the two germline ends. Germline values: CDR1 SGHDT, CDR2 YYEEEE. The CDR3 spells CASSRLSDSVAAFF. CDR3 bases: TGTGCCAGCAGCCGTTTATCGGACAGCGTGGCAGCTTTCTTT.

The rearrangement joins TRBV2 to TRBJ2-1; the D is unclear. V was pared by 8 bases and J by 6 bases, with 32 bases between. The CDR3 consists of 19 residues. The germline V gene has CDR1 SNHLY and CDR2 FYNNEI. Here the CDR3 reads CASSYKDLGTLTVGNEQFF. CDR3 bases: TGTGCCAGCTCCTACAAGGACCTGGGTACCCTTACCGTGGGCAATGAGCAGTTCTTC.

This rearrangement joins TRBV29-1 to TRBJ2-1, with TRBD2 matching over 7 bases. Unmatched junction bases numbered 14, after V lost 0 bases and J lost 0 bases. Germline V lookup: CDR1 SQVTM, CDR2 ANQGSEA. The CDR3 length is 19 residues. The CDR3 nucleotides read TGCAGCGTTGAAGATACGGGAGGACTTTCCGGAAGCTCCTACAATGAGCAGTTCTTC. Translating it yields CSVEDTGGLSGSSYNEQFF.

This clone was seen just once. The chain recombines TRBV27 with TRBJ2-1, with D perhaps matching TRBD2 (6 bases). The CDR3 loop spans 16 amino acids. Trimming left V 8 bases short and J 5 bases short, with 22 bases between. Per germline, CDR1 MNHEY and CDR2 SMNVEV (reference sequence). CDR3 residues: CASAVFGGVQNNEQFF. The CDR3 DNA follows: TGTGCCAGCGCTGTTTTCGGGGGTGTACAAAACAATGAGCAGTTCTTC.

The J gene is TRBJ2-7, the V gene TRBV11-2; D gene uncertain. This CDR3 has 11 amino acids. Germline V gene lookup returns CDR1 SGHAT and CDR2 FQNNGV. The V gene lost 2 bases and the J gene lost 6 bases, with 5 bases spanning the gap. The CDR3 region is CASSLLFEQYF. The DNA for the CDR3 is TGTGCCAGCAGCTTACTGTTCGAGCAGTACTTC.

The V gene is TRBV5-8, the J gene TRBJ2-1; possibly TRBD1 for D (5 bases). CDR1 is SGHTS, CDR2 YDEGEE, per germline. V was trimmed by 0 bases and J by 10 bases, leaving 8 bases between them. The CDR3 extends over 12 amino acids. The DNA of the CDR3 is TGTGCCAGCAGCTTGGGCTGGGGCGAGCAGTTCTTC. Translation: CASSLGWGEQFF.